Listed below are T cell receptor beta chains from one sample, sequenced in a study of blood T cell repertoires in COVID-19. TCRdb keeps only in-frame clones here, not all; method: immunoSEQ multiplex PCR. The repertoire includes about 460,000 clones, approximately 86% of them detected once, and 8.3% sits in the top ten. Sequencing input: PBMCs or T cells enriched from blood (not recorded which). Receptor source: an older woman who had recovered from COVID-19. Each CDR3 is given with its conserved first and last residue. The D gene is left open where the match is weak. Rows may omit the clone size; those that give it use once, few, many or a size class.

-	TRBV27	-	TRBJ1-2	TGTGCCAGCAGTTTATCGAGGGGGGGAGGTCATGGCTACACCTTC	CASSLSRGGGHGYTF
TRBD1	TRBV7-2	-	TRBJ2-1	TGTGCCAGCAGCTTAGCAAGTCAGGGGGACAATGAGCAGTTCTTC	CASSLASQGDNEQFF
TRBD1	TRBV30	-	TRBJ1-4	TGTGCCACCAACAGGGGGCTCGCTGAAAAACTGTTTTTT	CATNRGLAEKLFF
-	TRBV5-1	-	TRBJ2-1	TGCGCCAGCAGCTTCTCTTATTCCGGGACAATTCCCTACAATGAGCAGTTCTTC	CASSFSYSGTIPYNEQFF
-	TRBV28	-	TRBJ1-2	TGTGCCAGCAGTTTCAATAACTATGGCTACACCTTC	CASSFNNYGYTF
TRBD2	TRBV11-2	-	TRBJ2-1	TGTGCCAGCAGCAGGGGACTAGCGGGGCTAGGATCATTCTTC	CASSRGLAGLGSFF
-	TRBV5-1	-	TRBJ2-7	TGCGCCAGCAGCGACAGCTCCTACGAGCAGTACTTC	CASSDSSYEQYF
-	TRBV2	-	TRBJ1-2	TGTGCCAGCGGGGGGGGACGGACTTCTAACTATGGCTACACCTTC	CASGGGRTSNYGYTF
-	TRBV5-6	once	TRBJ1-2	TGTGCCAGCAGCTTGGGGTCGGCAGTAGAGCTCCGGAGAGGCTACACCTTC	CASSLGSAVELRRGYTF
TRBD1	TRBV6-5	-	TRBJ1-5	TGTGCCAGCAGGGGTACAGGGGGCCCCAATCAGCCCCAGCATTTT	CASRGTGGPNQPQHF
-	TRBV18	-	TRBJ1-1	TGTGCCAGCTCAGAGTGGTCGGTGGTCACTGAAGCTTTCTTT	CASSEWSVVTEAFF
TRBD2	TRBV3-1/TRBV3-2	-	TRBJ2-7	TGTGCCAGCAGCCAAGTTAGCGGGGGGTCCTACGAGCAGTACTTC	CASSQVSGGSYEQYF
TRBD2	TRBV19	once	TRBJ2-5	TGTGCCAGTAGGCGGACTAGCATGATAGGAGAGACCCAGTACTTC	CASRRTSMIGETQYF
TRBD1	TRBV12-5	few	TRBJ1-5	TGTGCTAGTGGTTTGTGGGGGGACAGGGGCCAGCCCCAGCATTTT	CASGLWGDRGQPQHF
TRBD1	TRBV3-1/TRBV3-2	-	TRBJ1-2	TGTGCCAGCAGCCTAGGGTCAGGGACAGGCGGCTACACCTTC	CASSLGSGTGGYTF
-	TRBV27	-	TRBJ1-4	TGTGCCAGCAGGAAGGGAACGGGGGTTGGTGAAAAACTGTTTTTT	CASRKGTGVGEKLFF
TRBD1	TRBV9	-	TRBJ1-1	TGTGCCAGCAGCGTGGGACAGGGGACTGAAGCTTTCTTT	CASSVGQGTEAFF
-	TRBV14	once	TRBJ2-3	TGTGCCAGCAGCCAACGGTGGGATACGCAGTATTTT	CASSQRWDTQYF
-	TRBV6-2/TRBV6-3	-	TRBJ1-5	TGTGCCAGCAGTTTATCGGGGAGCAATCAGCCCCAGCATTTT	CASSLSGSNQPQHF
TRBD1	TRBV7-8	many	TRBJ1-4	TGTGCCAGCAGCCGCGGGACAGATGAAAAACTGTTTTTT	CASSRGTDEKLFF
-	TRBV5-6	-	TRBJ1-3	TGTGCCAGCAGCTTGGCCCAAGCCGGTGGAAACACCATATATTTT	CASSLAQAGGNTIYF
TRBD2	TRBV19	once	TRBJ2-1	TGTGCCAGCCGAGAGGCGGGGGACTCCTACAATGAGCAGTTCTTC	CASREAGDSYNEQFF
-	TRBV3-1/TRBV3-2	-	TRBJ1-1	TGTGCCAGCAGCCAAGCAGGGGTTGGTGAAGCTTTCTTT	CASSQAGVGEAFF
TRBD2	TRBV18	-	TRBJ2-3	TGTGCCAGCTCACCCCTTTTCCCAGCGGGGGGAAGCACAGATACGCAGTATTTT	CASSPLFPAGGSTDTQYF
TRBD2	TRBV6-5	once	TRBJ2-3	TGTGCCGCCTCCAGCGGGGGGGTCGGAGATACGCAGTATTTT	CAASSGGVGDTQYF
TRBD2	TRBV7-8	-	TRBJ2-7	TGTGCCAGCAGCTTGGGGGGGGGCTACGAGCAGTACTTC	CASSLGGGYEQYF
TRBD1	TRBV6-5	-	TRBJ2-3	TGTGCCAGCAGTTTGCTAGGACAGGGGAGAGATACGCAGTATTTT	CASSLLGQGRDTQYF
-	TRBV9	once	TRBJ1-2	TGTGCCAGCAGCGTAGGGGGGCTTTTAAACTATGGCTACACCTTC	CASSVGGLLNYGYTF
-	TRBV24-1	-	TRBJ2-5	TGTGCCACCAGTGATTTGGGACAGCAGACCCAGTACTTC	CATSDLGQQTQYF
-	TRBV6-5	-	TRBJ2-3	TGTGCCAGCAGTTTACGGCGGGGAAGCACAGATACGCAGTATTTT	CASSLRRGSTDTQYF
-	TRBV24-1	-	TRBJ2-6	TGTGCCACCAGTGAGAGACAGGCTGGGGCCAACGTCCTGACTTTC	CATSERQAGANVLTF
TRBD2	TRBV7-2	once	TRBJ2-3	TGTGCCAGCAGGAACAGCGGGGGCACAGATACGCAGTATTTT	CASRNSGGTDTQYF
-	TRBV10-1	once	TRBJ2-5	TGCGCCATCGGAGGGCCTGTGGGCGAGACCCAGTACTTC	CAIGGPVGETQYF
TRBD1	TRBV15	-	TRBJ1-5	TGTGCCACCAGCAGATCCGGGACAGTTGATCAGCCCCAGCATTTT	CATSRSGTVDQPQHF
-	TRBV7-2	once	TRBJ1-5	TGTGCCAGCAGCCAACTCCGGGGAGGGAATCAGCCCCAGCATTTT	CASSQLRGGNQPQHF
TRBD1	TRBV23-1	-	TRBJ1-6	TGCGCCAGCAGCCCTACCCTCCGGGACAGGGCAGATAATTCACCCCTCCACTTT	CASSPTLRDRADNSPLHF
TRBD1	TRBV19	-	TRBJ1-1	TGTGCCAGTATAGACAGGGATGGCTTAATGAACACTGAAGCTTTCTTT	CASIDRDGLMNTEAFF
-	TRBV19	-	TRBJ1-3	TGTGCCAGTAGTATAGTTTTACAGGGCTCTGGAAACACCATATATTTT	CASSIVLQGSGNTIYF
TRBD1	TRBV5-4	-	TRBJ2-5	TGTGCCAGCAGCTTACGGACAGGGTTGGAGACCCAGTACTTC	CASSLRTGLETQYF
TRBD2	TRBV5-1	few	TRBJ2-3	TGCGCCAGCAGCTACTCCTCACTAGCGGGGGGCGGGGATACGCAGTATTTT	CASSYSSLAGGGDTQYF
TRBD1	TRBV4-2	few	TRBJ1-1	TGTGCCAGCAGCCAAGATGACAGGGGGGACACTGAAGCTTTCTTT	CASSQDDRGDTEAFF
TRBD1	TRBV6-6	-	TRBJ2-7	TGTGCCAGCAGTTCAAGGACAGGGGCCAGCTCCTACGAGCAGTACTTC	CASSSRTGASSYEQYF
TRBD1	TRBV7-8	-	TRBJ1-2	TGTGCCAGCGGATTCGACAGGGCCTATGGCTACACCTTC	CASGFDRAYGYTF
-	TRBV27	-	TRBJ1-2	TGTGCCAGCAGTTTTAGGAGGGCTAACTATGGCTACACCTTC	CASSFRRANYGYTF
-	TRBV12-3/TRBV12-4	-	TRBJ1-2	TGTGCCAGCACCTGGTCCGGGATCGATGGCTACACCTTC	CASTWSGIDGYTF
-	TRBV19	-	TRBJ2-1	TGTGCCAGTACCCCCCTGGGGGGCAATGAGCAGTTCTTC	CASTPLGGNEQFF
-	TRBV19	-	TRBJ1-1	TGTGCCAGTAGGAGTCAGGTCATGAACACTGAAGCTTTCTTT	CASRSQVMNTEAFF
TRBD1	TRBV4-1	-	TRBJ1-2	TGCGCCAGCAGCCAGTCCAGGGGGTTAGTCTATGGCTACACCTTC	CASSQSRGLVYGYTF
-	TRBV4-2	-	TRBJ2-7	TGTGCCAGCACCAAAGCTTCCGACGGGTCCTACGAGCAGTACTTC	CASTKASDGSYEQYF
-	TRBV2	-	TRBJ1-2	TGTGCCAGCAGCCTGGCGGGGCGCGGCTATGGCTACACCTTC	CASSLAGRGYGYTF
-	TRBV27	once	TRBJ1-6	TGTGCCAGCAGTCTTAGACAAGTTGGGGGGAATTCACCCCTCCACTTT	CASSLRQVGGNSPLHF
-	TRBV18	-	TRBJ2-6	TGTGCCAGCTCACTATTACAAACCAGCTCTGGGGCCAACGTCCTGACTTTC	CASSLLQTSSGANVLTF